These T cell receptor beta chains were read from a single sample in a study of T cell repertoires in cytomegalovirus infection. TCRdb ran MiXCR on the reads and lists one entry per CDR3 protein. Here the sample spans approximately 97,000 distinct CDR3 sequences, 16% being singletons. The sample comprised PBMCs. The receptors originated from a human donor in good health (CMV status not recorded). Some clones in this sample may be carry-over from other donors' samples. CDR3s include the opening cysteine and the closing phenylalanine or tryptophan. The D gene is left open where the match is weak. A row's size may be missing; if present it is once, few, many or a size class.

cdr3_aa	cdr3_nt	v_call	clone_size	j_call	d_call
CASSPRGARNEQFF	TGTGCCAGCAGCCCTAGGGGGGCCCGGAATGAGCAGTTCTTC	TRBV14	many	TRBJ2-1	.
CASSALQGALYF	TGTGCCAGCAGCGCCCTACAGGGGGCTCTGTACTTC	TRBV7-9	few	TRBJ2-7	TRBD1
CASSPDHYSNQPQHF	TGTGCCAGCAGCCCGGACCATTATAGCAATCAGCCCCAGCATTTT	TRBV11-2	few	TRBJ1-5	.
CASSPPGLPVRAQYF	TGTGCCAGCAGCCCACCGGGACTCCCCGTTCGGGCCCAGTACTTC	TRBV7-2	few	TRBJ2-5	.
CASQTPAGSGANVLTF	TGTGCCAGCCAAACACCTGCAGGGTCTGGGGCCAACGTCCTGACTTTC	TRBV7-2	many	TRBJ2-6	.
CASRGVNTQYF	TGTGCCTCACGGGGGGTGAATACGCAGTATTTT	TRBV6-8	few	TRBJ2-3	TRBD2
CASSSGRAGANVLTF	TGTGCCAGCAGTTCTGGACGGGCCGGGGCCAACGTCCTGACTTTC	TRBV12-3/TRBV12-4	.	TRBJ2-6	.
CASSLRQGGTEAFF	TGTGCCAGCAGCTTAAGACAGGGAGGGACTGAAGCTTTCTTT	TRBV11-2	few	TRBJ1-1	TRBD1
CASKKPSVDTQYF	TGTGCCAGCAAAAAGCCGAGCGTAGATACGCAGTATTTT	TRBV7-2	large	TRBJ2-3	.
CASRKPGEKLFF	TGTGCCAGCAGGAAGCCCGGGGAAAAACTGTTTTTT	TRBV28	.	TRBJ1-4	.
CASTLAQSGANVLTF	TGTGCCAGCACTCTCGCCCAGTCTGGGGCCAACGTCCTGACTTTC	TRBV3-1	.	TRBJ2-6	.
CASSLARARHEKLFF	TGTGCCAGCAGCCTTGCAAGGGCCCGACATGAAAAACTGTTTTTT	TRBV11-2	many	TRBJ1-4	.
CASSGRGDSEAFF	TGTGCCAGCAGTGGACGCGGTGACAGTGAAGCTTTCTTT	TRBV11-2	.	TRBJ1-1	.
CSASDRSGGVNEQFF	TGCAGTGCTAGTGATAGAAGCGGGGGGGTCAATGAGCAGTTCTTC	TRBV20-1	.	TRBJ2-1	TRBD2
CASSLGTGGFYEQYF	TGTGCCAGCAGCTTAGGGACAGGGGGCTTCTACGAGCAGTACTTC	TRBV7-6	many	TRBJ2-7	TRBD1
CASSEDFNDQYF	TGTGCCAGCAGTGAGGACTTCAACGATCAGTACTTC	TRBV2	.	TRBJ2-7	.
CASKADSQSPGELFF	TGCGCCAGCAAGGCGGACAGCCAGTCCCCCGGGGAGCTGTTTTTT	TRBV10-2	few	TRBJ2-2	.
CASSSHLGGDTQYF	TGTGCCAGCAGCTCGCATCTGGGAGGAGATACGCAGTATTTT	TRBV7-6	many	TRBJ2-3	.
CASSLSGNNEQFF	TGTGCCAGCAGCTTGTCGGGGAACAATGAGCAGTTCTTC	TRBV7-2	many	TRBJ2-1	.
CASSPDYNSPLHF	TGTGCCAGCAGCCCAGACTATAATTCACCCCTCCACTTT	TRBV7-2	few	TRBJ1-6	.
CASGPPGGRRPYNEQFF	TGTGCTAGTGGTCCCCCCGGGGGAAGGCGTCCCTACAATGAGCAGTTCTTC	TRBV12-5	.	TRBJ2-1	.
CASRLTSTDTQYF	TGTGCCAGCAGGCTGACTAGCACAGATACGCAGTATTTT	TRBV28	many	TRBJ2-3	.
CASSEGTEAFF	TGTGCCAGCAGTGAAGGTACTGAAGCTTTCTTT	TRBV25-1	few	TRBJ1-1	.
CASRRFRDWETQYF	TGTGCCAGCAGACGGTTTCGGGATTGGGAGACCCAGTACTTC	TRBV14	.	TRBJ2-5	.
CSARLAGGQPQHF	TGCAGTGCTAGGCTGGCAGGGGGACAGCCCCAGCATTTT	TRBV20-1	.	TRBJ1-5	TRBD1
CASSRTPGQGANEQFF	TGCGCCAGCAGTCGGACCCCCGGACAGGGGGCCAATGAGCAGTTCTTC	TRBV23-1	.	TRBJ2-1	TRBD1
CASSLLGLAPYNEQFF	TGTGCCAGCAGTCTACTGGGACTAGCGCCCTACAATGAGCAGTTCTTC	TRBV6-2/TRBV6-3	few	TRBJ2-1	TRBD2
CASSVELGQYNEQFF	TGTGCCAGCAGCGTAGAGTTGGGGCAATACAATGAGCAGTTCTTC	TRBV9	few	TRBJ2-1	.
CASSQSGGMVF	TGTGCCAGCAGTCAAAGCGGGGGGATGGTCTTC	TRBV2	few	TRBJ2-1	TRBD2
CASSAGANVLTF	TGTGCCAGCAGCGCTGGGGCCAACGTCCTGACTTTC	TRBV6-1	many	TRBJ2-6	.
CSASPLSPRTGINQPQHF	TGCAGTGCTAGTCCCTTATCCCCGAGGACAGGGATCAATCAGCCCCAGCATTTT	TRBV20-1	.	TRBJ1-5	TRBD1
CAISETTAEAFF	TGTGCCATCAGTGAGACAACCGCTGAAGCTTTCTTT	TRBV10-3	few	TRBJ1-1	.
CASSLGQVNSNQPQHF	TGTGCCAGCAGCTTAGGACAGGTTAATAGCAATCAGCCCCAGCATTTT	TRBV7-2	.	TRBJ1-5	.
CASSPHTGDTQETQYF	TGTGCCAGCAGCCCTCACACAGGGGATACTCAAGAGACCCAGTACTTC	TRBV7-2	many	TRBJ2-5	TRBD1
CASSPPGGGGTYEQYF	TGTGCCAGCAGCCCCCCAGGGGGCGGGGGTACTTACGAGCAGTACTTC	TRBV7-2	many	TRBJ2-7	.
CASSSRWEGGNSPLHF	TGTGCCAGCAGCTCCAGGTGGGAAGGAGGTAATTCACCCCTCCACTTT	TRBV7-9	many	TRBJ1-6	.
CASSQDWQGAVYGYTF	TGTGCCAGCAGCCAAGATTGGCAGGGGGCAGTCTATGGCTACACCTTC	TRBV4-2	few	TRBJ1-2	TRBD1
CASSVDSLVTEAFF	TGTGCCAGCAGTGTGGACAGTTTGGTCACTGAAGCTTTCTTT	TRBV6-1	many	TRBJ1-1	.
CASSLIRPELIIYEQYF	TGTGCCAGCAGCTTGATACGTCCGGAATTAATAATCTACGAGCAGTACTTC	TRBV7-8	many	TRBJ2-7	.
CASRATGSTYGYTF	TGTGCCAGCCGTGCGACAGGGTCGACCTATGGCTACACCTTC	TRBV7-2	many	TRBJ1-2	TRBD1
CASRLAGSYNEQFF	TGTGCCAGCAGACTAGCGGGGTCCTACAATGAGCAGTTCTTC	TRBV7-2	many	TRBJ2-1	TRBD2
CASSYRDVYEQYF	TGTGCCAGCAGTTACCGCGACGTTTACGAGCAGTACTTC	TRBV6-2/TRBV6-3	many	TRBJ2-7	.
CASSPLTGGESGANVLTF	TGTGCCAGCAGCCCTTTGACAGGGGGCGAATCTGGGGCCAACGTCCTGACTTTC	TRBV11-2	few	TRBJ2-6	TRBD1
CASGPDLGSSGNTIYF	TGTGCTAGTGGTCCCGACCTTGGGAGTTCTGGAAACACCATATATTTT	TRBV12-5	few	TRBJ1-3	.
CASSRMMTEGATEAFF	TGTGCCAGCTCACGTATGATGACAGAGGGGGCCACTGAAGCTTTCTTT	TRBV18	few	TRBJ1-1	TRBD1
CASSSRTSGYGYTF	TGTGCCAGCAGCTCTCGAACCTCCGGCTATGGCTACACCTTC	TRBV11-1	few	TRBJ1-2	.
CASSRTGPPSYEQYF	TGTGCCAGCAGCAGGACAGGGCCCCCCTCCTACGAGCAGTACTTC	TRBV28	few	TRBJ2-7	TRBD1
CASSVTSGGPTPYEQYF	TGTGCCAGCAGTGTCACTAGCGGGGGGCCTACGCCCTACGAGCAGTACTTC	TRBV7-6	many	TRBJ2-7	TRBD2
CASSLVGTSGNTIYF	TGTGCCAGCAGCTTAGTGGGGACCTCTGGAAACACCATATATTTT	TRBV7-2	many	TRBJ1-3	.